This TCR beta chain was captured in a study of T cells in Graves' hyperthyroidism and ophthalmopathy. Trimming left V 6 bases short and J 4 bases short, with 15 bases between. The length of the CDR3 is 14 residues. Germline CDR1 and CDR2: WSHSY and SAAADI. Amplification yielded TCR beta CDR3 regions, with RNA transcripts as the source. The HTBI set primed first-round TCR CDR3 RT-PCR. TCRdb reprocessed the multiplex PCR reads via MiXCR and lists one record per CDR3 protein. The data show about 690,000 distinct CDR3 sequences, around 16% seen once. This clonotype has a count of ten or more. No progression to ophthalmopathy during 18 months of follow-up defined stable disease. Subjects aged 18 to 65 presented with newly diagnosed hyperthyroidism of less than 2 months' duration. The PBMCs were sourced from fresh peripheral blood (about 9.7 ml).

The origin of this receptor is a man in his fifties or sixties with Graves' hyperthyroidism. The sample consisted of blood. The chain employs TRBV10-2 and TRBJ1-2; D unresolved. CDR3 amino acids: CASSTGRVIYGYTF. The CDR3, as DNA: TGCGCCAGCAGCACCGGGAGGGTAATCTATGGCTACACCTTC.